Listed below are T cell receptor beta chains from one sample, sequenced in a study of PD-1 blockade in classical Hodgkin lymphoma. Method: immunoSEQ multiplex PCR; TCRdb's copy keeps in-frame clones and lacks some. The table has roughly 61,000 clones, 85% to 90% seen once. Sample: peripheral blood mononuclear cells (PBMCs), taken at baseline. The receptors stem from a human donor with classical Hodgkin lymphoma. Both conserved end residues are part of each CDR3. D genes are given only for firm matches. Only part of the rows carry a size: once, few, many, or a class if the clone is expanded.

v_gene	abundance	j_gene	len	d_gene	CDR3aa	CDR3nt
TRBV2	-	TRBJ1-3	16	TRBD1	CASSERQGGTGNTIYF	TGTGCCAGCAGTGAGAGGCAGGGGGGAACTGGAAACACCATATATTTT
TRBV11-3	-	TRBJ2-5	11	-	CASSLGETQYF	TGTGCCAGCAGCCTCGGGGAGACCCAGTACTTC
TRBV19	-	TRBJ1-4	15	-	CASSPRQAPNEKLFF	TGTGCCAGTAGCCCGAGACAGGCCCCTAATGAAAAACTGTTTTTT
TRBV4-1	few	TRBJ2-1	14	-	CASSQGTYSNEQFF	TGCGCCAGCAGCCAAGGGACCTATTCCAATGAGCAGTTCTTC
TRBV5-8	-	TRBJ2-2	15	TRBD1	CASSRRDSHTGELFF	TGTGCCAGCAGCCGACGGGACAGCCACACCGGGGAGCTGTTTTTT
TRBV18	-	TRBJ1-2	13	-	CASSPGTHMDYTF	TGTGCCAGCTCACCTGGGACGCATATGGACTACACCTTC
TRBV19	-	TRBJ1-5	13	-	CASTPDTGGPQHF	TGTGCCAGTACCCCGGACACCGGGGGGCCCCAGCATTTT
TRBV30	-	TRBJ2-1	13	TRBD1	CAWSGTGWNEQFF	TGTGCCTGGAGTGGGACAGGTTGGAATGAGCAGTTCTTC
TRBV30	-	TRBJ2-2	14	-	CAWRGGVRTGELFF	TGTGCCTGGAGAGGAGGGGTCCGCACCGGGGAGCTGTTTTTT
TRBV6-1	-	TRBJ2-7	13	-	CASTPRWLYEQYF	TGTGCCAGCACCCCTCGGTGGCTCTACGAGCAGTACTTC
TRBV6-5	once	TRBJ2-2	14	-	CASSYGDPAGELFF	TGTGCCAGCAGTTACGGGGACCCAGCCGGGGAGCTGTTTTTT
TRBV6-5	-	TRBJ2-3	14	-	CASSYSFTTDTQYF	TGTGCCAGCAGTTACTCGTTTACGACAGATACGCAGTATTTT
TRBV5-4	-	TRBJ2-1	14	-	CASRGQGTSDEQFF	TGTGCCAGCAGAGGACAGGGGACTAGCGATGAGCAGTTCTTC
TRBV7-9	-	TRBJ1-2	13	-	CASSLNTLGGYTF	TGTGCCAGCAGCTTAAACACATTGGGTGGCTACACCTTC
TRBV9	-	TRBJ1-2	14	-	CASSGGANNYGYTF	TGTGCCAGCAGCGGGGGGGCCAATAACTATGGCTACACCTTC
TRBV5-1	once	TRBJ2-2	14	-	CASSLAQSAGELFF	TGCGCCAGCAGCTTGGCACAATCGGCCGGGGAGCTGTTTTTT
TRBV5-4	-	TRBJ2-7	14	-	CASSLGRMGSEQYF	TGTGCCAGCAGCTTGGGGCGGATGGGCTCCGAGCAGTACTTC
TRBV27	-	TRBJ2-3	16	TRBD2	CASTHGGALSTDTQYF	TGTGCCAGCACACACGGGGGGGCCCTGAGCACAGATACGCAGTATTTT
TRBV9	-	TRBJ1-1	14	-	CASSVGDMNTEAFF	TGTGCCAGCAGCGTAGGGGACATGAACACTGAAGCTTTCTTT
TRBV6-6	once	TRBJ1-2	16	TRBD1	CASSWGEQGARDGYTF	TGTGCCAGCAGTTGGGGGGAACAGGGGGCCAGGGATGGCTACACCTTC